This T cell receptor (beta chain) was obtained from a study of blood T cell repertoires in COVID-19. Study summary: PBMCs, B-cell-depleted T cells, or T cells provided the cDNA or gDNA that made up the material.

The CDR3 length is 14 residues. The germline CDR1 and CDR2 sequences are SGHNT and YYREEE (reference sequence). V lost 3 bases and J lost 1, with 10 bases in between. The participants were between roughly 18 and 89 years old and came from some 25 US areas. Assay used: immunoSEQ multiplex PCR; TCRdb lists only in-frame clones, some missing. Of around 100,000 clones listed, approximately 86% are singletons. What was sequenced was PBMCs or T cells enriched from blood (not recorded which). The chain recombines TRBV5-4 with TRBJ1-1; TRBD1 might be the D (6 bases). This TCR was sampled from a woman between 50 and 59 years old who had recovered from COVID-19. The CDR3 loop is CASSYRQENTEAFF. The CDR3, as DNA: TGTGCCAGCAGCTACCGACAGGAGAACACTGAAGCTTTCTTT.